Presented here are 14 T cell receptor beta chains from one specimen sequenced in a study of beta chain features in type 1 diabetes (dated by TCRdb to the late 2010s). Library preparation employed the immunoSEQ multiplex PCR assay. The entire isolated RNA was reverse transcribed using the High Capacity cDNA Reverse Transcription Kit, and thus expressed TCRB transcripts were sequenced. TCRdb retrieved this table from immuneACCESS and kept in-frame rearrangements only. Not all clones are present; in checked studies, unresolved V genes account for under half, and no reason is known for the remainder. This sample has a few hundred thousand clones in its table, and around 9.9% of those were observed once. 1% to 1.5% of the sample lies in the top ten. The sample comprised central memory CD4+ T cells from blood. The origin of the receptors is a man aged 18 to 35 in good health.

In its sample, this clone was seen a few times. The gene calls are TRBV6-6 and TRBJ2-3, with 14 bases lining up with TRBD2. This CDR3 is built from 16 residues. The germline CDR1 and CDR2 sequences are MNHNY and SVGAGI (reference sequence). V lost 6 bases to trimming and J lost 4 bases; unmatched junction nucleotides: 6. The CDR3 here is CASRMWGLAGADTQYF. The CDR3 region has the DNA TGTGCCAGCAGGATGTGGGGACTAGCGGGGGCAGATACGCAGTATTTT.

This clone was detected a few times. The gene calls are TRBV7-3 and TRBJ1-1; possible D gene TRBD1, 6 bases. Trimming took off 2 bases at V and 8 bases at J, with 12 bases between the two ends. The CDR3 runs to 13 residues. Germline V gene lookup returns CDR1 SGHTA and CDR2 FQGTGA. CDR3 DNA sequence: TGTGCCAGCAGCTTATACAGGGAGGGAGAAGCTTTCTTT. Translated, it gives CASSLYREGEAFF.

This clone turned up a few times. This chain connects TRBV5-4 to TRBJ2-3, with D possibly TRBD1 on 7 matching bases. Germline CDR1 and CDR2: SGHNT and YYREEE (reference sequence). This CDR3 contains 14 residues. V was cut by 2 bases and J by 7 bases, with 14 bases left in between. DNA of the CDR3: TGTGCCAGCAGCTTAGCGCAGGGGGGAAATACGCAGTATTTT. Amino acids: CASSLAQGGNTQYF.

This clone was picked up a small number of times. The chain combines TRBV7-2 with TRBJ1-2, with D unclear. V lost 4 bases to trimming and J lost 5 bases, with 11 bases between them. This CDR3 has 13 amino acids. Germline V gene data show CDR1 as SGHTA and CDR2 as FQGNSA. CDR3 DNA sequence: TGTGCCAGCAGCTCAAGGCCCGGGTATGGCTACACCTTC. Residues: CASSSRPGYGYTF.

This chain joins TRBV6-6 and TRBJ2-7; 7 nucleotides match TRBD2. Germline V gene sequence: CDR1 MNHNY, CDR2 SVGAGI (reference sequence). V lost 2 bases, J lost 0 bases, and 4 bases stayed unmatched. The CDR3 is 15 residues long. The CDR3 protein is CASSYAGTTSYEQYF. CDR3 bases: TGTGCCAGCAGTTACGCCGGGACTACCTCCTACGAGCAGTACTTC.

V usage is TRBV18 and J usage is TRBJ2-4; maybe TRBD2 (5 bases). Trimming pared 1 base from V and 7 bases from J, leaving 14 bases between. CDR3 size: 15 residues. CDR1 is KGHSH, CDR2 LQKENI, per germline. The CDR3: CASSPRRLGENIQYF. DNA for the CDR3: TGTGCCAGCTCACCACGGAGACTCGGGGAGAACATTCAGTACTTC.

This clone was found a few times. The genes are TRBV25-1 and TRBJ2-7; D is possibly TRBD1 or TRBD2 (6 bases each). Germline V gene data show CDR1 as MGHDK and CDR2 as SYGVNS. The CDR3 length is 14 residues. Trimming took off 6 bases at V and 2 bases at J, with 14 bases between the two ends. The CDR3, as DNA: TGTGCCAGCAGAGCACAGGGAGGTGCCTACGAGCAGTACTTC. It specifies CASRAQGGAYEQYF.

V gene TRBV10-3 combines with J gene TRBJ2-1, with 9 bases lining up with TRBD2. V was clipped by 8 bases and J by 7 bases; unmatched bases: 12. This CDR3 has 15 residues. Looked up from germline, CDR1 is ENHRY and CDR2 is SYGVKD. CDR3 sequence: CAIREGSGSRNEQFF. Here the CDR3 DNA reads TGTGCCATCCGCGAGGGTAGCGGGAGTAGGAATGAGCAGTTCTTC.

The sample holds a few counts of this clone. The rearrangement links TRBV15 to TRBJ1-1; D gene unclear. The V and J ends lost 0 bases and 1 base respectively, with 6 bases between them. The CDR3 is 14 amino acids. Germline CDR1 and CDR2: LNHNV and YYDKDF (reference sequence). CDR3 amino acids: CATSRDRRNTEAFF. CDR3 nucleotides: TGTGCCACCAGCAGAGATCGGAGGAACACTGAAGCTTTCTTT.

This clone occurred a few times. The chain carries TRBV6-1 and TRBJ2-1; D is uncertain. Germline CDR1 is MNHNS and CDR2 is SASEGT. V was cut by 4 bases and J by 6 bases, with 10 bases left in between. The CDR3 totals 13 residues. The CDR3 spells CASSVRPGNEQFF. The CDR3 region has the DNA TGTGCCAGCAGTGTACGACCTGGCAATGAGCAGTTCTTC.

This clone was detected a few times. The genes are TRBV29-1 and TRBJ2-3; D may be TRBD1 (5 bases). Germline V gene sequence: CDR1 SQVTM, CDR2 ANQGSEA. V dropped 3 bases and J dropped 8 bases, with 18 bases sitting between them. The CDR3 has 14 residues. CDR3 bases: TGCAGCGTTGAGGCTGGCACTGTAAGGGGTACGCAGTATTTT. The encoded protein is CSVEAGTVRGTQYF.

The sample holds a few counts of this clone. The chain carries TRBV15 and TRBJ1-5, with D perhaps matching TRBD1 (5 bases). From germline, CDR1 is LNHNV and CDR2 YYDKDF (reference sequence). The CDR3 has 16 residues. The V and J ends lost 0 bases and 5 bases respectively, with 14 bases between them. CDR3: CATSRDRSQGYQPQHF. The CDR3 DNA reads TGTGCCACCAGCAGAGATCGGAGCCAGGGTTATCAGCCCCAGCATTTT.

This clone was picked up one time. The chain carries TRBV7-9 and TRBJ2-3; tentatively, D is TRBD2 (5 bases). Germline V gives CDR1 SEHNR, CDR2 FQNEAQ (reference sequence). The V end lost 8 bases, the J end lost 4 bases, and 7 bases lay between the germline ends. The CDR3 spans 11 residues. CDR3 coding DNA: TGTGCCAGCTCCGGGGCAGATACGCAGTATTTT. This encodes CASSGADTQYF.

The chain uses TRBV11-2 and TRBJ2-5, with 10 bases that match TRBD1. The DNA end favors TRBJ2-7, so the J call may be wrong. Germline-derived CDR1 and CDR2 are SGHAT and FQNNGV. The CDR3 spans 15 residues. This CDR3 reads CASSLRWDRGSEQYF. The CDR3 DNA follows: TGTGCCAGCAGCCTACGATGGGACAGGGGAAGCGAGCAGTACTTC.